This is a list of T cell receptor beta chains from one sample in a study of Graves' ophthalmopathy and Graves' hyperthyroidism. A single record per CDR3 protein comes from TCRdb applying MiXCR to the multiplex PCR reads. The sample comprises around 1,000,000 distinct CDR3 sequences, 36% of which are singletons, and 11% rests with the top ten. Sequencing was carried out using peripheral blood or thyroid tissue (not recorded which). The receptors come from an adult man with Graves' hyperthyroidism. Both conserved end residues are part of each CDR3. The order of the fields is V gene, D gene, clone size, J gene, CDR3 DNA, CDR3 protein. A D gene is named only where the DNA matches it firmly. A row's size may be missing; if present it is once, few, many or a size class.

V gene: TRBV9; D gene: .; clone size: few; J gene: TRBJ1-2; CDR3 DNA: TGTGCCAGCAGCCCGAGGTCTGGAGAGTTTTATGGCTACACCTTC; CDR3 protein: CASSPRSGEFYGYTF
V gene: TRBV15; D gene: TRBD1; clone size: .; J gene: TRBJ1-3; CDR3 DNA: TGTGCCACCGAGAGGGACAGGGTTGGGGGAAACACCATATATTTT; CDR3 protein: CATERDRVGGNTIYF
V gene: TRBV10-3; D gene: TRBD1; clone size: .; J gene: TRBJ1-2; CDR3 DNA: TGTGCCATCAGTGGCCGGACAGGGCACGGCTACACCTTC; CDR3 protein: CAISGRTGHGYTF
V gene: TRBV7-2; D gene: .; clone size: .; J gene: TRBJ1-4; CDR3 DNA: TGTGCCAGCAGAGGGGGGGTGGATGAAAAACTGTTTTTT; CDR3 protein: CASRGGVDEKLFF
V gene: TRBV10-2; D gene: .; clone size: few; J gene: TRBJ1-6; CDR3 DNA: TGCGCCAGCCACGGCCGGGATTCACCCCTCCACTTT; CDR3 protein: CASHGRDSPLHF
V gene: TRBV3-1; D gene: .; clone size: .; J gene: TRBJ1-6; CDR3 DNA: TGTGCCAGCAGCGTAGACCCGGGGAATTCACCCCTCCACTTT; CDR3 protein: CASSVDPGNSPLHF
V gene: TRBV5-1; D gene: TRBD2; clone size: .; J gene: TRBJ2-5; CDR3 DNA: TGCGCCAGCAGCTCGACCGGGACTAGCGGCTGGGTGGAGACCCAGTACTTC; CDR3 protein: CASSSTGTSGWVETQYF
V gene: TRBV7-9; D gene: TRBD1; clone size: .; J gene: TRBJ2-5; CDR3 DNA: TGTGCCAGCAGCCCGACAGGGGCCAACCAAGAGACCCAGTACTTC; CDR3 protein: CASSPTGANQETQYF
V gene: TRBV29-1; D gene: .; clone size: many; J gene: TRBJ1-1; CDR3 DNA: TGCAGCGTTGTCCGCGACGCGGGGGCTTTCTTT; CDR3 protein: CSVVRDAGAFF
V gene: TRBV10-3; D gene: .; clone size: .; J gene: TRBJ2-5; CDR3 DNA: TGTGCCATCAGTGAGTCGGGACAAATGGAGACCCAGTACTTC; CDR3 protein: CAISESGQMETQYF
V gene: TRBV5-6; D gene: .; clone size: .; J gene: TRBJ1-5; CDR3 DNA: TGTGCCAGCAGCTTGGCTGGGCAGGCTGGCAATCAGCCCCAGCATTTT; CDR3 protein: CASSLAGQAGNQPQHF
V gene: TRBV29-1; D gene: .; clone size: many; J gene: TRBJ2-2; CDR3 DNA: TGCAGCGGGCGACGGGCCGGGGAGCTGTTTTTT; CDR3 protein: CSGRRAGELFF
V gene: TRBV20-1; D gene: TRBD1; clone size: many; J gene: TRBJ2-5; CDR3 DNA: TGCAGTGCTAGAGTGGTGGACAGGGTCCAAGAGACCCAGTACTTC; CDR3 protein: CSARVVDRVQETQYF
V gene: TRBV20-1; D gene: TRBD2; clone size: many; J gene: TRBJ2-7; CDR3 DNA: TGCAGTGCAACGAACGGAGCGGGGGATGAGGAGCAGTACTTC; CDR3 protein: CSATNGAGDEEQYF
V gene: TRBV4-2; D gene: .; clone size: few; J gene: TRBJ2-7; CDR3 DNA: TGTGCCAGCAGCCAAGCCAAAAGCTCCTACGAGCAGTACTTC; CDR3 protein: CASSQAKSSYEQYF
V gene: TRBV3-1; D gene: .; clone size: .; J gene: TRBJ2-7; CDR3 DNA: TGTGCCAGCAGCCAAGATGGGTCAGACCTCTACGAGCAGTACTTC; CDR3 protein: CASSQDGSDLYEQYF
V gene: TRBV12-3/TRBV12-4; D gene: .; clone size: .; J gene: TRBJ1-2; CDR3 DNA: TGTGCCAGCAGCCAAGATCGGAGACGGTCCTATGGCTACACCTTC; CDR3 protein: CASSQDRRRSYGYTF
V gene: TRBV5-6; D gene: .; clone size: few; J gene: TRBJ1-5; CDR3 DNA: TGTGCCAGCAACCAACCCATCCCCATAGCAGAGTTTAATCAGCCCCAGCATTTT; CDR3 protein: CASNQPIPIAEFNQPQHF
V gene: TRBV6-2/TRBV6-3; D gene: .; clone size: .; J gene: TRBJ2-5; CDR3 DNA: TGTGCCAGCAGAGCCGGTGGAGTTTGGCAAGAGACCCAGTACTTC; CDR3 protein: CASRAGGVWQETQYF
V gene: TRBV20-1; D gene: .; clone size: many; J gene: TRBJ1-3; CDR3 DNA: TGCAGTGCTAGGTCGCCCCAAGCAAGAAACACCATATATTTT; CDR3 protein: CSARSPQARNTIYF
V gene: TRBV9; D gene: TRBD2; clone size: .; J gene: TRBJ2-2; CDR3 DNA: TGTGCCAGCAGCCCTTTAGCGGGATTAAAGACCGGGGAGCTGTTTTTT; CDR3 protein: CASSPLAGLKTGELFF
V gene: TRBV12-3/TRBV12-4; D gene: .; clone size: few; J gene: TRBJ2-7; CDR3 DNA: TGTGCCAGCAGTTTCGGTACTTACCTGACCGAGCAGTACTTC; CDR3 protein: CASSFGTYLTEQYF
V gene: TRBV7-9; D gene: .; clone size: many; J gene: TRBJ1-1; CDR3 DNA: TGTGCCAGCAGCCTAGACGAAGCTTTCTTT; CDR3 protein: CASSLDEAFF
V gene: TRBV29-1; D gene: .; clone size: .; J gene: TRBJ1-2; CDR3 DNA: TGCAGCGTTGACCTAGCGACAGACCCTAACTATGGCTACACCTTC; CDR3 protein: CSVDLATDPNYGYTF
V gene: TRBV10-1; D gene: .; clone size: .; J gene: TRBJ2-1; CDR3 DNA: TGCGCCAGCAGTCCCCGGAGGGGGTCCTACAATGAGCAGTTCTTC; CDR3 protein: CASSPRRGSYNEQFF
V gene: TRBV9; D gene: .; clone size: .; J gene: TRBJ2-7; CDR3 DNA: TGTGCCAGCAGCGTAGACGTCCTAAGCTCCTACGAGCAGTACTTC; CDR3 protein: CASSVDVLSSYEQYF
V gene: TRBV6-6; D gene: .; clone size: many; J gene: TRBJ2-5; CDR3 DNA: TGTGCCAGCAGTGAGGGCAGGGTAGGAGAGACCCAGTACTTC; CDR3 protein: CASSEGRVGETQYF
V gene: TRBV7-2; D gene: TRBD2; clone size: .; J gene: TRBJ2-2; CDR3 DNA: TGTGCCAGCAGCTTAAGGAGGCTCTGGACTAGCGGGAGTGGGGGCACCGGGGAGCTGTTTTTT; CDR3 protein: CASSLRRLWTSGSGGTGELFF
V gene: TRBV12-3/TRBV12-4; D gene: .; clone size: .; J gene: TRBJ2-7; CDR3 DNA: TGTGCCAGCAGTTTTAAGGGAGACACCTACGAGCAGTACTTC; CDR3 protein: CASSFKGDTYEQYF
V gene: TRBV29-1; D gene: .; clone size: few; J gene: TRBJ1-5; CDR3 DNA: TGCAGCGTGGGAATCAATCAGCCCCAGCATTTT; CDR3 protein: CSVGINQPQHF
V gene: TRBV10-3; D gene: .; clone size: .; J gene: TRBJ2-1; CDR3 DNA: TGTGCCATCAGCCCCGGTGGAGCTAACAATGAGCAGTTCTTC; CDR3 protein: CAISPGGANNEQFF
V gene: TRBV10-3; D gene: TRBD1; clone size: many; J gene: TRBJ1-6; CDR3 DNA: TGTGCCATCAGTGAGTGGGGGACAGGGAATAATTCACCCCTCCACTTT; CDR3 protein: CAISEWGTGNNSPLHF
V gene: TRBV2; D gene: TRBD1; clone size: many; J gene: TRBJ1-5; CDR3 DNA: TGTGCCAGCAGAGACAGGGTTGACAATCAGCCCCAGCATTTT; CDR3 protein: CASRDRVDNQPQHF
V gene: TRBV29-1; D gene: .; clone size: .; J gene: TRBJ2-1; CDR3 DNA: TGCAGCCAGGGGGAGCGGGAGTATGAGCAGTTCTTC; CDR3 protein: CSQGEREYEQFF
V gene: TRBV4-1; D gene: TRBD2; clone size: few; J gene: TRBJ2-7; CDR3 DNA: TGCGCCAGCAGCCAAGGACTAGCGGCTACCTACGAGCAGTACTTC; CDR3 protein: CASSQGLAATYEQYF
V gene: TRBV11-2; D gene: TRBD1; clone size: .; J gene: TRBJ1-5; CDR3 DNA: TGTGCCAGCAGCGTCGGACAGGGCGTCGATAGCAATCAGCCCCAGCATTTT; CDR3 protein: CASSVGQGVDSNQPQHF
V gene: TRBV6-5; D gene: .; clone size: few; J gene: TRBJ1-4; CDR3 DNA: TGTGCCAGCAGTTTCGGGCGAAAACGGGAAAAACTGTTTTTT; CDR3 protein: CASSFGRKREKLFF
V gene: TRBV19; D gene: .; clone size: many; J gene: TRBJ1-1; CDR3 DNA: TGTGCCAGCAAGAGGTCAGACCTAGAGAACACTGAAGCTTTCTTT; CDR3 protein: CASKRSDLENTEAFF
V gene: TRBV10-3; D gene: .; clone size: once; J gene: TRBJ1-6; CDR3 DNA: TGTGCCAGCATCCCGGGACAAGACTATTCACCCCTCCACTTT; CDR3 protein: CASIPGQDYSPLHF